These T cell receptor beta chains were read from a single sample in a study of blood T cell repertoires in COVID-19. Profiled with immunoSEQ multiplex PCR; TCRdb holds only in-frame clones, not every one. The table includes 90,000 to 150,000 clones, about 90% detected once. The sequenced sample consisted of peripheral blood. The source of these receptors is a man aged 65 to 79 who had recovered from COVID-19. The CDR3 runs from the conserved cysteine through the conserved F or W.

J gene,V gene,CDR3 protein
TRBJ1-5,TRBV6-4,CASSDSPTGLGQPQHF
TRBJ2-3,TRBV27,CASSPNRATQYF
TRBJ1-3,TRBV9,CASSYLSGTIYF
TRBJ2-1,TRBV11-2,CASSARVDRYNEQFF
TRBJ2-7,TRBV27,CASSFRGGLVYEQYF
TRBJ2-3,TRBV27,CASSRADSTDTQYF
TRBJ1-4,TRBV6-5,CASSYGGRGQGKLFF
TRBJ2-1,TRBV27,CASSLGQYNEQFF
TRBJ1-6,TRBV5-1,CASSRGQYENSPLHF
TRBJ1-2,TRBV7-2,CASSSQGGPYGYTF
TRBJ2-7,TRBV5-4,CASSFGREGAYEQYF
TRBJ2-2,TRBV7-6,CASSPDRVTGELFF
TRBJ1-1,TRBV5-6,CASSLGAGDTEAFF
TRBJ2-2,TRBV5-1,CASGLTGLQRSGELFF
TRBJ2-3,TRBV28,CASSSPLSFELDTQYF
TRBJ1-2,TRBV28,CASRPGQAVYGYTF